This TCR beta chain was recorded in a study of blood T cells in healthy people across ages. Whole-study results and caveats: The unknown donor CMV status may have confounded expanded clonotype changes.

It was with a sample-barcoded 5' primer and a J-beta primer mix that a second PCR of about 6 to 12 cycles was run. TCRdb ran MiXCR on the 5' RACE reads and lists one entry per CDR3 protein. Of some 1.6 million distinct CDR3 sequences in the sample, roughly a third are singletons; the top ten hold about 11%. The CDR3 is 15 amino acids. Germline V gene data show CDR1 as WNHNN and CDR2 as SYGVQD (reference sequence). The V gene lost 3 bases and the J gene lost 4 bases, with 15 bases spanning the gap. With respect to this clonotype: Its antigen is unknown.

This sequence joins TRBV10-1 and TRBJ1-1; D remains unclear. The sequencing sample was made of blood. This TCR was sampled from a woman in her twenties or thirties in good health. The CDR3 nucleotides read TGCGCCAGCAGTGATTCGGGGATGGGAGCCACTGAAGCTTTCTTT. Residues: CASSDSGMGATEAFF.